This T cell receptor beta chain was profiled in a study of Tregs in tolerant kidney transplant recipients. Unstimulated regulatory T cells (CD4+CD25+CD127-), CD4+CD25- non-regulatory cells, CD4 and CD8 cells were FACS-sorted from thawed PBMCs. The method was immunoSEQ multiplex PCR; TCRdb's version includes in-frame clones alone and lacks a portion of them. The sample shows tens of thousands of clones, 65% to 85% of them seen only once. The CDR3 covers 14 residues. Trimming left V 1 base short and J 6 bases short, with 11 bases between. The germline V gene has CDR1 SGHDT and CDR2 YYEEEE. The sequenced material came from CD4+ T cells from blood. The chain links TRBV5-6 to TRBJ1-5; D perhaps matches TRBD1 (5 bases). The receptor comes from a human donor in good health. CDR3 in amino acids: CASSLLSGTQPQHF. For the CDR3, the DNA is TGTGCCAGCAGCTTGTTATCAGGGACTCAGCCCCAGCATTTT.